A selection of T cell receptor beta chains follows, all from one sample in a study of cytomegalovirus exposure and HLA in healthy donors. Only in-frame clones appear in the TCRdb table, and some are missing; sequencing was by immunoSEQ multiplex PCR. The top ten hold less than 2% of the sample, which has 200,000 to 250,000 clones, around 75% seen once. The specimen sequenced was PBMCs. These receptors were taken from a woman between 25 and 40 years old in good health and CMV-seronegative. The CDR3 runs from the conserved cysteine through the conserved F or W. Each record gives: V gene, CDR3 protein.

v_call: TRBV2; cdr3_aa: CATQDSEAFF
v_call: TRBV30; cdr3_aa: CAWSGRVYGYTF
v_call: TRBV6-1; cdr3_aa: CASNRQGGYEQYF
v_call: TRBV5-5; cdr3_aa: CASGLYDSLQETQYF
v_call: TRBV28; cdr3_aa: CASSLPRDRGHSGNTIYF
v_call: TRBV7-9; cdr3_aa: CASSLGGDYGYTF
v_call: TRBV21-1; cdr3_aa: CASSNGGENYEQYF
v_call: TRBV30; cdr3_aa: CAWKGGINEKLFF
v_call: TRBV5-1; cdr3_aa: CASSSGATLAGGFEQYF
v_call: TRBV4-2; cdr3_aa: CASSPSTLGETQYF
v_call: TRBV2; cdr3_aa: CASSEEAGAAYEQFF
v_call: TRBV6-1; cdr3_aa: CASSLAGGAYNEQFF
v_call: TRBV5-6; cdr3_aa: CASSLSSGVQETQYF
v_call: TRBV28; cdr3_aa: CASTPRAGVGEQYF
v_call: TRBV6-5; cdr3_aa: CASSNPGSEKLFF
v_call: TRBV18; cdr3_aa: CASSPTTVTDTQYF
v_call: TRBV5-1; cdr3_aa: CASSKPSSGVKETQYF
v_call: TRBV5-6; cdr3_aa: CASRWVAGGSNEQFF
v_call: TRBV30; cdr3_aa: CASNRGFSYEQYF
v_call: TRBV7-3; cdr3_aa: CASSSQGPGTEAFF
v_call: TRBV11-3; cdr3_aa: CASSPLTGFVFETQYF
v_call: TRBV4-1; cdr3_aa: CASSQEQGPYEQYF
v_call: TRBV5-8; cdr3_aa: CASSSMTGGNTEAFF
v_call: TRBV6-5; cdr3_aa: CASADRHTDTQYF
v_call: TRBV4-2; cdr3_aa: CASSRVLYTEAFF
v_call: TRBV7-9; cdr3_aa: CASSFRGGPDTQYF
v_call: TRBV2; cdr3_aa: CASWAGGPGNEQFF
v_call: TRBV2; cdr3_aa: CASSEFPDRPYEQYF